This TCR beta chain was captured in a study of blood T cell repertoires in COVID-19. Study information: COVID-19 samples collected from the United States, Italy and Spain covered acute and convalescent phases. PBMCs, B-cell-depleted T cells, or T cells were the source of the cDNA or gDNA that made up the material.

The CDR3 sequence is 14 residues long. Only one count was recorded for this clone. As originally analysed: For nucleated cells, counts were estimated from reference gene primer amplification. Method: immunoSEQ multiplex PCR; TCRdb's copy keeps in-frame clones and lacks some. V and J calls and clone size follow that table, whereas D and trimming were derived from the DNA. The sample carries fewer than 250,000 clones, around 85% recorded once. Sequenced material: peripheral blood. The V and J genes are TRBV12-2 and TRBJ1-1; the table's D call TRBD1 went unverified against the DNA. TRBV12-2 is a pseudogene segment. The source is a man aged 40-49 years with acute or convalescent COVID-19. The CDR3 loop is CASRLDRGQTEAFF. The CDR3 DNA is TGTGCAAGTCGCTTAGACAGGGGGCAAACTGAAGCTTTCTTT.